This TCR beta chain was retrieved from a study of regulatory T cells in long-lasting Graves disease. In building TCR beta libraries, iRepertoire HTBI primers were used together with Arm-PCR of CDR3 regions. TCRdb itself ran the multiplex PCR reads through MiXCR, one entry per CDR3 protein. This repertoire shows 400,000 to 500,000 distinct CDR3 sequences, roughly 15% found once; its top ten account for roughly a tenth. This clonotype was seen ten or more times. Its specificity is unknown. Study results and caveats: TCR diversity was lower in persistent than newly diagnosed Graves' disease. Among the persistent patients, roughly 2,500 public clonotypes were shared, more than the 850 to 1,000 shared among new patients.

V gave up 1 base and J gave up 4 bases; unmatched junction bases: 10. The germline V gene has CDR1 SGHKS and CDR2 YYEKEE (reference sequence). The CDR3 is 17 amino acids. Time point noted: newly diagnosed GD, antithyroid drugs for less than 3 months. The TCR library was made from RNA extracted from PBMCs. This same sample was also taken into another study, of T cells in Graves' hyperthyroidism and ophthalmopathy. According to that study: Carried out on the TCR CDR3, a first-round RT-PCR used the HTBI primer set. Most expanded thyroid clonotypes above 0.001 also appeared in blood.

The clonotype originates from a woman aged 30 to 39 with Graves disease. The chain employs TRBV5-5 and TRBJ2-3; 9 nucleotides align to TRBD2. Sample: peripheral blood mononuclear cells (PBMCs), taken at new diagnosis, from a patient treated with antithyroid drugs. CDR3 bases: TGTGCCAGCAGCTTGTTCGCGGGAGGGGGTGGAGCAGATACGCAGTATTTT. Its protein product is CASSLFAGGGGADTQYF. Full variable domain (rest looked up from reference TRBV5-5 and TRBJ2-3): DAGVTQSPTHLIKTRGQQVTLRCSPISGHKSVSWYQQVLGQGPQFIFQYYEKEERGRGNFPDRFSARQFPNYSSELNVNALLLGDSALYLCASSLFAGGGGADTQYFGPGTRLTVL.